The entry below gives a single TCR beta chain sequence along with its context. What it recognizes is unknown. Time point here: blood from clinic visit 5 months post-surgery; TSC patient then seizure free. Sequencing was limited to surgery cases with top T cell transcript signatures in brain tissue. Before surgery, patients took at least one anti-epileptic drug. The germline V gene has CDR1 SGHRS and CDR2 YFSETQ. V shed 2 bases and J shed 2 bases, with 8 bases lying between them. The CDR3 sequence is 15 residues long. The data derive from a study of brain T cells in children with intractable seizures. Profiling relied on immunoSEQ multiplex PCR, and the TCRdb table lists in-frame clones only, not all of them. The data contain 300,000 to 400,000 clones, nearly 95% of them singletons. Points from the study as a whole: Only CDR3 sequence similarity suggested viral specificity, without known HCMV serostatus. Pre- and post-surgery blood differed in depth, so pre-surgery absences may be undersampling.

J is TRBJ2-6 and V is TRBV5-1; D is possibly TRBD2 (6 bases). Sample: peripheral blood, taken 4 to 6 months after surgery. The TCR comes from a boy in the first two years of life with tuberous sclerosis and intractable seizures. The CDR3 sequence is CASSLGRPGANVLTF. The CDR3 DNA sequence: TGCGCCAGCAGCTTAGGGAGGCCTGGGGCCAACGTCCTGACTTTC.